Listed below are T cell receptor beta chains from one sample, sequenced in a study of blood T cell repertoires in COVID-19. Method: immunoSEQ multiplex PCR; TCRdb's copy keeps in-frame clones and lacks some. The sample lists around 300,000 clones, about nine tenths seen once, with 2% to 2.5% in the top ten. Sequencing was performed on peripheral blood. These TCRs come from a man aged 50 to 59 with acute or convalescent COVID-19. CDR3s leave out the opening cysteine and the closing phenylalanine or tryptophan.

v_gene	j_gene	CDR3aa
TRBV2	TRBJ2-6	ASSGPSGRYSGANVLT
TRBV6-5	TRBJ1-6	ASRPNDGINSPLH
TRBV10-3	TRBJ1-4	AISPGTVGLF
TRBV27	TRBJ2-3	ASRSGGASTDTQY
TRBV3-1/TRBV3-2	TRBJ2-1	ASSPRQRNEQF
TRBV7-2	TRBJ1-3	ASSLRRSSGNTIY
TRBV5-1	TRBJ2-2	ASREDRDLSGELF
TRBV4-1	TRBJ1-2	ASSQVVPTNRGRAYGYT
TRBV27	TRBJ2-5	ASSLTQTGIETQY
TRBV19	TRBJ1-2	ASSWGLGTEGYT
TRBV3-1/TRBV3-2	TRBJ2-7	ASTIWGGEQY